The 5 T cell receptor beta chains below were found in one sample sequenced in a study of shared clonotypes between healthy human individuals. Here immunoSEQ multiplex PCR was the method, and the copy in TCRdb shows in-frame clones only, minus some. The sample yields 500,000 to 650,000 clones, around 80% seen once. The sample consisted of PBMCs. The receptors were sampled from a woman aged 40 to 50 in good health. Some clones in this sample may be carry-over from other donors' samples.

The rearrangement uses TRBV7-2 and TRBJ2-3; 12 positions match TRBD2. CDR1 is SGHTA and CDR2 is FQGNSA in the germline V gene. The CDR3 runs 16 residues. After removal of 6 bases from V and 4 bases from J, the junction contained 8 bases not matched to a gene. The CDR3 protein is CASSSRLAGVSDTQYF. The DNA for the CDR3 is TGTGCCAGCAGTTCCCGACTAGCGGGAGTCTCAGATACGCAGTATTTT.

This rearrangement joins TRBV7-8 to TRBJ1-4, with TRBD1 matching over 7 bases. Losses at the gene ends were 5 bases for V and 4 bases for J; bases not matched to a gene: 7. The CDR3 spans 15 residues. The germline gives CDR1 SGHVS, CDR2 FQNEAQ. This chain's CDR3 is CASSPQGGINEKLFF. DNA for the CDR3: TGTGCCAGCAGCCCGCAGGGGGGTATTAATGAAAAACTGTTTTTT.

CDR3: CASSPRREGTDTQYF. The CDR3 DNA reads TGTGCCAGCTCACCGCGGCGGGAGGGAACAGATACGCAGTATTTT. This rearrangement joins TRBV18 to TRBJ2-3; 9 positions match TRBD2. V gave up 3 bases and J gave up 3 bases; unmatched junction bases: 4. CDR1 and CDR2 from the germline V gene are KGHSH and LQKENI. CDR3 length: 15 residues.

The CDR3 reads CASSQTGARYGYTF. In DNA, the CDR3 is TGTGCCAGTAGCCAGACAGGGGCCCGCTATGGCTACACCTTC. This rearrangement joins TRBV19 to TRBJ1-2; 8 bases are a match to TRBD1. Germline V gene lookup returns CDR1 LNHDA and CDR2 SQIVND (reference sequence). The V and J ends lost 6 bases and 4 bases, in that order; junction bases with no gene match: 7. The CDR3 is 14 amino acids.

This clone has just one count. The J gene is TRBJ1-1, the V gene TRBV5-1, with a possible D match to TRBD1 (5 bases). V gave up 0 bases and J gave up 1 base, with 10 bases separating them. The CDR3 is 15 amino acids. The germline V gene has CDR1 SGHRS and CDR2 YFSETQ. The CDR3 DNA sequence: TGCGCCAGCAGCTTGGGTGGGGCGTCGAACACTGAAGCTTTCTTT. Translating it yields CASSLGGASNTEAFF.